This entry is about one T cell receptor (beta chain). This clonotype was detected ten times or more. Its target antigen remains unknown. Per-base qualities were not stored, and no clone one base away is much larger. The V end loses 5 bases and the J end loses 3 bases, and a stretch of 11 bases separates them. From the germline V gene, CDR1 is SGHTS and CDR2 is YDEGEE. The CDR3 has 13 amino acids, counting the end cysteine and phenylalanine. Only the CDR3 region is kept as DNA, spanning 39 bases read in frame from base 1. The data were obtained in a study of breast tumors, draining lymph nodes, adjacent tissues (dated by TCRdb to about 2016). In the study overall: The study compared TCR beta repertoires across tumor, adjacent nontumor tissue and axillary lymph nodes from breast cancer patients. In human breast cancer, the study set out to assess how tumor, surrounding tissue and draining lymph node repertoires relate to one another and whether T cells might be exchanged between them.

Sequenced using an Illumina HiSeq 2000. TCR beta chain libraries were generated by multiplex PCR amplification. High-throughput sequencing was used to analyze the amplified TCR beta chain products. TCRdb trimmed the raw reads at Q25, called clones with MiXCR and kept productive beta chains. Merged by CDR3 protein, the rows form single entries marked with the most common genes and DNA. Here the sample has approximately 170,000 distinct CDR3 sequences; 25% to 40% occur a single time. The ten biggest clones cover 4.3% of the sample. Overall study outcomes, separate from this receptor: Tumor and nontumor tissue repertoires were significantly more similar in luminal-like than in basal-like breast cancer. The conclusion that tumor T cells originate in lymph nodes was framed as consistent with a hypothesis rather than directly demonstrated. Tumor T-cell repertoires showed less diversity than lymph node repertoires and more diversity than nontumor tissue repertoires, and tumor T-cell repertoires showed preferential V and J gene usage. The data were judged consistent with most tumor T cells deriving from the lymph node and then expanding within tumor tissue.

Lymph node samples came from the axillary draining lymph nodes of breast cancer patients. The sequence links TRBV5-8 to TRBJ1-2; the D region possibly corresponds to TRBD1 (6 bases align). This clonotype was obtained from a female donor with breast cancer. Some clones in this sample may be carry-over from other donors' samples. The specimen was axillary lymph node tissue. The DNA reads as follows: TGTGCCAGCAGGCACAGGGAGGACTATGGCTACACCTTC. This codes for CASRHREDYGYTF.